These 22 T cell receptor beta chains were sequenced from one sample in a study of blood T cell repertoires in COVID-19. Clones were read by immunoSEQ multiplex PCR, and TCRdb kept only the in-frame ones, dropping some. The sample shows hundreds of thousands of clones, roughly 88% of them seen only once. Sequencing was done on a sample of PBMCs or T cells enriched from blood (not recorded which). The origin of the receptors is a woman aged 25-40 years who had recovered from COVID-19.

The rearrangement joins TRBV12-2 to TRBJ1-6; the D segment call TRBD1 is taken from the table without a DNA check. TRBV12-2 is given as a pseudogene. The CDR3 contains 17 residues. CDR3 protein: CASRFHRQVPNRGPLHF. The CDR3 coding sequence is TGTGCAAGTCGCTTTCATAGACAGGTCCCGAACCGGGGACCCCTCCACTTT.

The chain combines TRBV28 with TRBJ1-1; 8 nucleotides line up with TRBD1. V lost 8 bases, J lost 4 bases, and 6 bases stayed unmatched. The germline V gene encodes CDR1 MDHEN and CDR2 SYDVKM. The CDR3 extends over 13 amino acids. The CDR3 DNA is TGTGCCAGCGGAGGACAGGGACGCACTGAAGCTTTCTTT. This encodes CASGGQGRTEAFF.

This chain uses TRBV18 with TRBJ2-7, with D possibly being TRBD2 (6 bases). The CDR3 is 12 amino acids. Germline V gene lookup returns CDR1 KGHSH and CDR2 LQKENI. V shed 6 bases and J shed 3 bases, with 9 bases lying between them. Here the CDR3 reads CASSPGDYEQYF. The DNA of the CDR3 is TGTGCCAGCTCCCCGGGGGACTACGAGCAGTACTTC.

The gene calls are TRBV18 and TRBJ1-1; TRBD1 might be the D (6 bases). Germline V CDR1 and CDR2: KGHSH, LQKENI. The CDR3 is 12 residues long. V shed 4 bases and J shed 11 bases, with 14 bases lying between them. The CDR3 DNA is TGTGCCAGCTCACTCGGTACGCAGGGGGCTTTCTTT. Translating it yields CASSLGTQGAFF.

The V gene is TRBV9, the J gene TRBJ2-7; 7 nucleotides agree with TRBD2. Germline loops: CDR1 SGDLS, CDR2 YYNGEE. CDR3 length: 15 residues. V shed 0 bases and J 4 bases; nucleotides not matched to a gene: 7. In DNA form, the CDR3 reads TGTGCCAGCAGCGTAGCGGCGGGAGCTGGGTACGAGCAGTACTTC. As protein: CASSVAAGAGYEQYF.

The V gene is TRBV7-1, the J gene TRBJ2-4; weak D call: TRBD2 (6 bases). TRBV7-1 belongs to the ORF category, with a function that is uncertain. Trimming cost V 2 bases and J 2 bases, with 37 bases left between them. This CDR3 comprises 24 residues. CDR3 in amino acids: CASSSIGAVRASGGEERSKNIQYF. In DNA, the CDR3 is TGTGCCAGCAGCTCAATAGGGGCGGTTCGGGCGTCGGGTGGGGAGGAGAGGTCCAAAAACATTCAGTACTTC.

V gene TRBV7-3 combines with J gene TRBJ2-6, with D hard to call. V gave up 5 bases and J gave up 0 bases, with 8 bases separating them. Germline V gene data show CDR1 as SGHTA and CDR2 as FQGTGA. The CDR3 spans 15 residues. The CDR3: CASSPFLSGANVLTF. CDR3 sequence (DNA): TGTGCCAGCAGCCCTTTTCTCTCTGGGGCCAACGTCCTGACTTTC.

The count of this clone is one. The rearrangement uses TRBV16 and TRBJ1-1, with 7 bases lining up with TRBD1. J lost 1 base, V lost 3 bases, and 8 bases had no gene match. CDR3 length equals 16 residues. The germline V gene has CDR1 KGHSY and CDR2 FQNENV. The CDR3 loop is CASSQGQKVSNTEAFF. CDR3 coding DNA: TGTGCCAGCAGCCAGGGACAGAAGGTCTCGAACACTGAAGCTTTCTTT.

The CDR3 DNA sequence: TGTGCCAGCAGTGAGGGGGGTGAGGGGCTCGAGGGTCGAGCCAAAAACATTCAGTACTTC. Amino acids: CASSEGGEGLEGRAKNIQYF. V is TRBV2 and J is TRBJ2-4; the D gene is possibly TRBD2 (6 bases). Trimming stripped 3 bases from V and 0 bases from J, with 24 bases between. Germline V gives CDR1 SNHLY, CDR2 FYNNEI. The CDR3 has 20 amino acids.

The rearrangement links TRBV27 to TRBJ2-1; 11 bases map to TRBD2. Unmatched junction bases numbered 7, after V lost 6 bases and J lost 6 bases. The CDR3 has 15 amino acids. Germline-derived CDR1 and CDR2 are MNHEY and SMNVEV (reference sequence). CDR3 amino acids: CASRLAGGPGNEQFF. CDR3 bases: TGTGCCAGCAGGTTAGCGGGAGGGCCGGGCAATGAGCAGTTCTTC.

The chain combines TRBV5-4 with TRBJ1-2, with a weak D call TRBD1 (5 bases). Germline lookup yields CDR1 SGHNT and CDR2 YYREEE (reference sequence). This CDR3 has 15 amino acids. The V gene lost 0 bases and the J gene lost 0 bases, with 9 bases spanning the gap. The CDR3 sequence is CASSLVTGSNYGYTF. The CDR3 DNA follows: TGTGCCAGCAGCTTGGTTACAGGATCTAACTATGGCTACACCTTC.

The V and J genes are TRBV5-4 and TRBJ2-4; maybe TRBD2 (6 bases). Trimming took 1 base from V and 1 from J, leaving 12 bases between them. This CDR3 region has 16 residues. Germline loops: CDR1 SGHNT, CDR2 YYREEE (reference sequence). Written as DNA, the CDR3 is TGTGCCAGCAGCTTGACGAGCCTAGCGGCCAAAAACATTCAGTACTTC. This gives the protein CASSLTSLAAKNIQYF.

The chain recombines TRBV7-2 with TRBJ1-2, with 10 bases matching TRBD1. This CDR3 is 14 amino acids long. From germline, CDR1 is SGHTA and CDR2 FQGNSA. J lost 5 bases, V lost 4 bases, and 4 bases had no gene match. The chain's CDR3 is CASSSGTGVYGYTF. The CDR3 DNA follows: TGTGCCAGCAGCTCCGGGACAGGGGTTTATGGCTACACCTTC.

V usage is TRBV10-3 and J usage is TRBJ2-6; D not resolved. The CDR3 loop spans 16 amino acids. The V gene's germline CDR1 is ENHRY and CDR2 SYGVKD. V was cut by 4 bases and J by 0 bases, with 10 bases left in between. In DNA, the CDR3 is TGTGCCATCAGTGTCCTTTCGGGCTCTGGGGCCAACGTCCTGACTTTC. This sequence encodes CAISVLSGSGANVLTF.

The chain has TRBV5-6 and TRBJ2-6, with D maybe TRBD1 (6 bases). There are 17 residues in the CDR3. Germline assignment: CDR1 SGHDT and CDR2 YYEEEE. Deletions cut 3 bases from V and 4 bases from J, with 17 bases between. CDR3 DNA: TGTGCCAGCAGCTCCCACAGGGAGCTCCCCGGGGCCAACGTCCTGACTTTC. The encoded protein is CASSSHRELPGANVLTF.

The rearrangement uses TRBV7-9 and TRBJ1-5; D gene uncertain. The CDR3 runs to 15 residues. V dropped 5 bases and J dropped 0 bases, with 11 bases sitting between them. Germline loops: CDR1 SEHNR, CDR2 FQNEAQ (reference sequence). CDR3: CASSPGDLSNQPQHF. CDR3 DNA sequence: TGTGCCAGCAGCCCCGGGGATCTTAGCAATCAGCCCCAGCATTTT.

This clone came up once. This chain links TRBV19 with TRBJ2-3; 15 bases agree with TRBD2. The V gene end was trimmed by 4 bases and the J gene end by 2 bases; junction bases not matched to a gene: 4. From germline, CDR1 is LNHDA and CDR2 SQIVND (reference sequence). The CDR3 contains 17 residues. Here the CDR3 reads CASSRTSGRAFTDTQYF. The CDR3 bases are TGTGCCAGTAGTAGGACTAGCGGGAGGGCCTTCACAGATACGCAGTATTTT. Variable domain in full (rest from reference TRBV19 and TRBJ2-3): DGGITQSPKYLFRKEGQNVTLSCEQNLNHDAMYWYRQDPGQGLRLIYYSQIVNDFQKGDIAEGYSVSREKKESFPLTVTSAQKNPTAFYLCASSRTSGRAFTDTQYFGPGTRLTVL.

The V and J genes are TRBV9 and TRBJ2-1; no clear D gene. The length of the CDR3 is 12 residues. V was cut by 3 bases and J by 5 bases, with 6 bases left in between. Germline CDR1 SGDLS, CDR2 YYNGEE. The CDR3 reads CASSDSHNEQFF. CDR3 bases: TGTGCCAGCAGCGACTCACACAATGAGCAGTTCTTC.

V and J are TRBV30 and TRBJ1-5; tentatively, D is TRBD1 (5 bases). This CDR3 is 13 amino acids long. Trimming shortened V by 5 bases and J by 4 bases, and 12 bases separated the two germline ends. CDR1 and CDR2 (germline): GTSNPN, SVGIG (reference sequence). The CDR3 nucleotides read TGTGCCTGGGGGATGGGGGGTAATCAGCCCCAGCATTTT. It encodes CAWGMGGNQPQHF.

The chain recombines TRBV9 with TRBJ1-1; no clear D. Trimming took off 7 bases at V and 5 bases at J, with 18 bases between the two ends. CDR3 length equals 14 residues. Per germline, CDR1 SGDLS and CDR2 YYNGEE. This CDR3 reads CASVRTEGGTEAFF. CDR3 nucleotides: TGTGCCAGCGTCCGGACTGAGGGTGGAACTGAAGCTTTCTTT.

CDR3 loop: CASSGERLSNQPQHF. CDR3 bases: TGTGCCAGCAGTGGGGAGCGGCTTAGCAATCAGCCCCAGCATTTT. V and J are TRBV2 and TRBJ1-5; D remains unclear. CDR1 is SNHLY, CDR2 FYNNEI, per germline. This CDR3 has 15 residues. Between the trimmed V and J ends, which lost 4 bases and 0 bases, there was a span of 10 bases.

V and J are TRBV6-5 and TRBJ2-7; 9 bases are shared with TRBD1. CDR1 is MNHEY and CDR2 is SVGAGI in the germline V gene. The CDR3 is 15 amino acids. With 4 bases clipped from V and 2 bases from J, the junction kept 6 bases outside the gene matches. The CDR3 here is CASSSPNRGPYEQYF. The CDR3 DNA follows: TGTGCCAGCAGTTCTCCAAACAGGGGGCCCTACGAGCAGTACTTC.